One and the same sample provided the 15 T cell receptor beta chains below, sequenced in a study of T-cell reconstitution after alpha-beta-depleted transplantation in children. Unique molecular identifiers were incorporated into the prepared TCRbeta library. TCRdb recomputed calls from the PCR reads with MiXCR, one row per CDR3 protein. The table records 700,000 to 850,000 distinct CDR3 sequences, 15% to 20% of them present only once. The sample consisted of PBMCs, mostly from graft donor cells, taken 360 days after TCRalphabeta/CD19-depleted stem cell transplant. The receptors originated from a male patient younger than 18 who had a stem cell transplant for acute lymphoblastic leukemia, so the T cells may come from the graft donor.

This clonotype was counted a few times. The rearrangement uses TRBV4-1 and TRBJ2-1; TRBD2 aligns across 13 bases. Losses at the gene ends were 1 base for V and 6 bases for J; bases not matched to a gene: 9. Per the germline V gene, CDR1 is MGHRA and CDR2 is YSYEKL. CDR3 length: 18 residues. For the CDR3, the DNA is TGCGCCAGCAGCCAAGTTCTCGGGACTAGCGGGAATCCCAATGAGCAGTTCTTC. Translating gives CASSQVLGTSGNPNEQFF.

As DNA, the CDR3 is TGTGCCAGCAGTCTGGACAGCATCGGCTACACCTTC. It is translated as CASSLDSIGYTF. V is TRBV12-3 or TRBV12-4 and J is TRBJ1-2, with D possibly matching TRBD1 (6 bases). V shed 5 bases and J shed 8 bases, with 12 bases lying between them. The length of the CDR3 is 12 residues.

The V call is TRBV5-6, the J call TRBJ2-7, with a possible D match to TRBD1 (5 bases). CDR1 is SGHDT, CDR2 YYEEEE, per germline. This CDR3 contains 13 residues. The V gene lost 3 bases and the J gene lost 1 base, with 8 bases spanning the gap. CDR3 sequence reads: CASSSTASYEQYF. CDR3 bases: TGTGCCAGCAGCTCGACAGCTTCCTACGAGCAGTACTTC.

This clonotype was observed a handful of times. The rearrangement links TRBV4-1 to TRBJ2-2; the match to TRBD2 covers 13 bases. Germline trimming cut 0 bases from V and 6 bases from J; bases unmatched to any gene: 10. Looked up from germline, CDR1 is MGHRA and CDR2 is YSYEKL. The CDR3 covers 19 residues. Written as DNA, the CDR3 is TGCGCCAGCAGCCAAGAATGGACTAGCGGGAGAAACTTGCCCGGGGAGCTGTTTTTT. Its protein is CASSQEWTSGRNLPGELFF.

In its sample, this clonotype was seen once. The rearrangement uses TRBV12-5 and TRBJ2-5; D remains ambiguous. In germline, CDR1 is LGHNT, CDR2 FRNRAP. The germline V and J ends were trimmed by 6 bases and 5 bases, with 7 bases remaining between them. The CDR3 sequence is 11 residues long. CDR3 bases: TGTGCTAGTGGCCATAGGGAGACCCAGTACTTC. It encodes CASGHRETQYF.

The chain links TRBV29-1 to TRBJ2-7; TRBD1 is a possible D gene (6 bases). Per germline, CDR1 SQVTM and CDR2 ANQGSEA. The CDR3 is made up of 15 amino acids. V gave up 7 bases and J gave up 2 bases, with 21 bases separating them. This CDR3 reads CSATGTEGFPYEQYF. CDR3 sequence (DNA): TGCAGCGCCACAGGGACCGAGGGATTCCCCTACGAGCAGTACTTC.

This clonotype occurred a few times. The genes are TRBV5-6 and TRBJ1-2; 10 bases are a match to TRBD1. J was trimmed by 2 bases and V by 2 bases; bases with no gene match: 6. The CDR3 runs 16 residues. Germline-derived CDR1 and CDR2 are SGHDT and YYEEEE. CDR3 sequence (DNA): TGTGCCAGCAGCTTCCTACCGGGACAGGGGAACTATGGCTACACCTTC. This codes for CASSFLPGQGNYGYTF. The whole variable domain, remainder taken from reference TRBV5-6 and TRBJ1-2, is DAGVTQSPTHLIKTRGQQVTLRCSPKSGHDTVSWYQQALGQGPQFIFQYYEEEERQRGNFPDRFSGHQFPNYSSELNVNALLLGDSALYLCASSFLPGQGNYGYTFGSGTRLTVV.

This clonotype was observed a handful of times. The chain has TRBV5-1 and TRBJ2-5; 7 bases are a match to TRBD1. CDR3 size: 14 residues. CDR1 SGHRS and CDR2 YFSETQ come from the germline V gene. J was trimmed by 5 bases and V by 4 bases; bases with no gene match: 8. The CDR3 nucleotides read TGCGCCAGCAGCCTAACGACAGGGTGGGAGACCCAGTACTTC. This sequence encodes CASSLTTGWETQYF. Using reference TRBV5-1 and TRBJ2-5 for the parts outside the CDR3, the full variable domain is KAGVTQTPRYLIKTRGQQVTLSCSPISGHRSVSWYQQTPGQGLQFLFEYFSETQRNKGNFPGRFSGRQFSNSRSEMNVSTLELGDSALYLCASSLTTGWETQYFGPGTRLLVL.

The gene calls are TRBV5-1 and TRBJ2-7, with TRBD2 as a possible D gene (5 bases). With 2 bases removed from V and 4 bases from J, the gap between germline ends came to 13 bases. From germline, CDR1 is SGHRS and CDR2 YFSETQ. The CDR3 runs 14 residues. The CDR3 region has the DNA TGCGCCAGCAGCTTCGGGGTTGAGGAGTACGAGCAGTACTTC. It codes for CASSFGVEEYEQYF.

The chain couples TRBV18 to TRBJ2-4; TRBD1 is a possible D gene (6 bases). The CDR3 length is 14 residues. Trimming pared 6 bases from V and 6 bases from J, leaving 15 bases between. Germline assignment: CDR1 KGHSH and CDR2 LQKENI. Here the CDR3 DNA reads TGTGCCAGCTCGCCGTGGACAGAACGAAACATTCAGTACTTC. Translating it yields CASSPWTERNIQYF.

This chain uses TRBV7-9 with TRBJ2-5; 7 positions match TRBD2. This CDR3 is built from 14 residues. With 5 bases clipped from V and 4 bases from J, the junction kept 7 bases outside the gene matches. Per germline, CDR1 SEHNR and CDR2 FQNEAQ (reference sequence). The CDR3 loop reads CASSNRRERETQYF. DNA for the CDR3: TGTGCCAGCAGCAACAGGCGGGAGCGAGAGACCCAGTACTTC.

Ten or more counts support this clonotype. The chain recombines TRBV27 with TRBJ2-1, with TRBD2 matching over 10 bases. V gave up 6 bases and J gave up 5 bases; unmatched junction bases: 4. The CDR3 runs to 14 residues. Looked up from germline, CDR1 is MNHEY and CDR2 is SMNVEV (reference sequence). CDR3 protein: CASSLAGVNNEQFF. In DNA form, the CDR3 reads TGTGCCAGCAGCCTAGCGGGAGTTAACAATGAGCAGTTCTTC.

This chain links TRBV6-5 with TRBJ1-3; D is uncertain. This CDR3 is built from 16 residues. V lost 0 bases to trimming and J lost 2 bases, with 11 bases between them. Germline loops: CDR1 MNHEY, CDR2 SVGAGI. This CDR3 reads CASSYSDSGAGNTIYF. In nucleotides, the CDR3 is TGTGCCAGCAGTTACTCTGATAGCGGTGCTGGAAACACCATATATTTT.

This clonotype was seen repeatedly, ten times or more. The genes are TRBV29-1 and TRBJ2-7, with D tentatively TRBD2 (6 bases). The CDR3 runs to 12 residues. CDR1 and CDR2 (germline): SQVTM, ANQGSEA. The V end lost 5 bases, the J end lost 2 bases, and 10 bases lay between the germline ends. The CDR3, as DNA: TGCAGCGTTCAGACTAGGGCCTACGAGCAGTACTTC. Protein product: CSVQTRAYEQYF.

This clonotype was found a few times. The V call is TRBV28, the J call TRBJ2-3, with 11 positions matching TRBD2. Germline trimming cut 4 bases from V and 3 bases from J; bases unmatched to any gene: 9. Germline lookup yields CDR1 MDHEN and CDR2 SYDVKM. This CDR3 region has 17 residues. The CDR3 DNA reads TGTGCCAGCAGTTCCATTACGACTAGCGGGGTAACAGATACGCAGTATTTT. Its translation is CASSSITTSGVTDTQYF.